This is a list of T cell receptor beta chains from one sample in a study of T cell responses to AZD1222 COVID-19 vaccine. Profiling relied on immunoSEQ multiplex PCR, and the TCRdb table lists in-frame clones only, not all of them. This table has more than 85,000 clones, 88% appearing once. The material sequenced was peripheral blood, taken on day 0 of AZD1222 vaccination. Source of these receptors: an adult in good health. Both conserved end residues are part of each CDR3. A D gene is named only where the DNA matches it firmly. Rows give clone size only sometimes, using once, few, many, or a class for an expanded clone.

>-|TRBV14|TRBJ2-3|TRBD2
TGTGCCAGCAGCCAACTGGCGGGAGTCACAGATACGCAGTATTTT
CASSQLAGVTDTQYF
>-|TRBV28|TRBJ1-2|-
TGTGCCAGCAGTTTATTGGGAGACGGCAACTATGGCTACACCTTC
CASSLLGDGNYGYTF
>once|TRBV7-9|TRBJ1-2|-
TGTGCCAGCAGACCCGTAGTAGGAGAGGGGGGCTACACCTTC
CASRPVVGEGGYTF
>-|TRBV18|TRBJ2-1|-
TGTGCCAGCTCACCAGATAGCTCCTACAATGAGCAGTTCTTC
CASSPDSSYNEQFF
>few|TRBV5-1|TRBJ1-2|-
TGCGCCAGCAGCTTGGCTGCAACCGTTAACTATGGCTACACCTTC
CASSLAATVNYGYTF
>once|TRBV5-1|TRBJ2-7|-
TGCGCCAGCAGCTTGGAGGCGGGAAGGGGCTCCTACGAGCAGTACTTC
CASSLEAGRGSYEQYF
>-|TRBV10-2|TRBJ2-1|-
TGCGCCAGCAGGAAGCAAGGGGGATGGGAGCAGTTCTTC
CASRKQGGWEQFF
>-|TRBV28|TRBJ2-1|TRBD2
TGTGCCAGCACCCCGGGACTAGCGGTTACTTACAATGAGCAGTTCTTC
CASTPGLAVTYNEQFF
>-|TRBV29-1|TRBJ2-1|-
TGCAGCGTTGAGGCCCCCCTGGCCACCTACAATGAGCAGTTCTTC
CSVEAPLATYNEQFF
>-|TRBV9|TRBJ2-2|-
TGTGCCAGCAGCGTAGGGGGGACCCCAAGGACCGGGGAGCTGTTTTTT
CASSVGGTPRTGELFF